These T cell receptor beta chains were read from a single sample in a study of identical twins. TCRdb re-called the 5' RACE reads through MiXCR, storing one row per CDR3 protein. Seen here are fewer than 800,000 distinct CDR3 sequences, just over 7% observed once, and the top ten hold roughly 1.6%. The sample was also linked to a second study, of yellow fever vaccine responses in identical twins.

The sample taken for sequencing was PBMCs. The receptors originated from a young woman in good health. CDR3s include the opening cysteine and the closing phenylalanine or tryptophan. The order of the fields is V gene, J gene, clone size, CDR3 length, D gene, CDR3 protein, CDR3 DNA. The D gene is left open where the match is weak. For some rows the clone size is stated as once, few or many, or as a class when expanded; others skip it.

TRBV11-2,TRBJ1-1,many,14,-,CASSLDQGLGEAFF,TGTGCCAGCAGCTTAGATCAGGGGTTAGGAGAAGCTTTCTTT
TRBV11-2,TRBJ2-1,many,14,-,CASSLGREYNEQFF,TGTGCCAGCAGCTTAGGACGAGAATACAATGAGCAGTTCTTC
TRBV28,TRBJ1-5,many,15,-,CASRPGQPINQPQHF,TGTGCCAGCAGACCCGGACAACCCATTAATCAGCCCCAGCATTTT
TRBV7-9,TRBJ2-1,few,16,TRBD1,CASSLNRDRVTNEQFF,TGTGCCAGCAGCTTGAACCGGGACAGGGTCACAAATGAGCAGTTCTTC
TRBV5-1,TRBJ2-3,-,15,-,CASSQIKAGADTQYF,TGCGCCAGCAGCCAGATAAAGGCAGGCGCAGATACGCAGTATTTT
TRBV18,TRBJ1-2,few,12,-,CASSPTEYGYTF,TGTGCCAGCTCACCGACAGAGTATGGCTACACCTTC
TRBV10-3,TRBJ2-3,-,15,-,CAIREHPGDPDTQYF,TGTGCCATCAGAGAACATCCGGGAGATCCAGATACGCAGTATTTT
TRBV7-9,TRBJ2-1,few,13,TRBD2,CASRAGGDNEQFF,TGTGCCAGCAGAGCGGGGGGGGACAATGAGCAGTTCTTC
TRBV5-1,TRBJ2-2,-,17,TRBD2,CASSLTSGGPSPGELFF,TGCGCCAGCAGCTTGACTAGCGGGGGGCCTTCCCCCGGGGAGCTGTTTTTT
TRBV6-1,TRBJ2-2,many,16,TRBD2,CASRRTGASGTGELFF,TGTGCCAGCAGGAGGACCGGGGCTAGCGGCACCGGGGAGCTGTTTTTT
TRBV12-3/TRBV12-4,TRBJ1-2,-,17,-,CHPPDRSLLRSNYGYTF,TGCCATCCCCCCGACAGGAGCCTCTTAAGGAGTAACTATGGCTACACCTTC
TRBV28,TRBJ1-4,many,14,-,CASSLFDPPEKLFF,TGTGCCAGCAGTTTATTTGATCCCCCTGAAAAACTGTTTTTT